This T cell receptor beta chain was sequenced in a study of blood T cell repertoires in COVID-19. Overall study: T cells, B-cell-depleted T cells, or PBMCs supplied cDNA or gDNA.

Germline V CDR1 and CDR2: SNHLY, FYNNEI. The CDR3 runs to 15 residues. The V and J ends lost 0 bases and 1 base respectively, with 9 bases between them. Authors' analysis steps: Amplification with reference gene primers provided the estimates of nucleated cell counts. Assay used: immunoSEQ multiplex PCR; TCRdb lists only in-frame clones, some missing. The DNA was the basis for D and trimming; V, J and clone size are from that table. Among fewer than 130,000 clones listed, 70% to 90% were seen once. The chain recombines TRBV2 with TRBJ1-1; perhaps TRBD1 as D (5 bases). The receptor comes from a human donor in a cohort sampled during active COVID-19. Sequencing was carried out using peripheral blood. The CDR3 protein is CASSEALGGNTEAFF. The CDR3 DNA reads as TGTGCCAGCAGTGAAGCGCTGGGGGGGAACACTGAAGCTTTCTTT.